What follows are 31 T cell receptor beta chains derived from one specimen sequenced in a study of regulatory T cells in long-lasting Graves disease. Time point here: persistent/refractory GD, antithyroid drugs over 5 years with positive TRAb. PBMC-derived RNA was used for the TCR library. The authors built TCR beta libraries using iRepertoire HTBI primers and Arm-PCR of CDR3 regions. TCRdb recomputed calls from the multiplex PCR reads with MiXCR, one row per CDR3 protein. The sample has 400,000 to 600,000 distinct CDR3 sequences, roughly 21% seen once. Specimen: peripheral blood mononuclear cells (PBMCs), collected when the disease was refractory, from a patient treated with antithyroid drugs. The origin of the receptors is a female donor with Graves disease.

This clonotype was detected a few times. The genes are TRBV10-3 and TRBJ1-2, with a tentative D call TRBD1 (6 bases). Germline V CDR1 and CDR2: ENHRY, SYGVKD. The V end was cut by 2 bases, the J end by 7 bases, with 11 bases between. The CDR3 runs to 13 residues. Here the CDR3 reads CAISERGEIGYTF. For the CDR3, the DNA is TGTGCCATCAGTGAGAGGGGGGAGATTGGCTACACCTTC.

This chain uses TRBV28 with TRBJ2-7; D remains unclear. V was pared by 3 bases and J by 3 bases, with 12 bases between. This CDR3 is 14 amino acids long. The germline V gene has CDR1 MDHEN and CDR2 SYDVKM. CDR3: CASSFHGPLYEQYF. CDR3 nucleotide sequence: TGTGCCAGCAGTTTTCACGGACCCCTCTACGAGCAGTACTTC.

In this sample, this clonotype turned up many times. CDR3 sequence: CASSLDQRTEAFF. DNA for the CDR3: TGTGCCAGCAGCTTGGATCAGAGGACTGAAGCTTTCTTT. This rearrangement joins TRBV5-6 to TRBJ1-1; D gene unclear. CDR1 is SGHDT, CDR2 YYEEEE, per germline. Trimming removed 0 bases at V and 5 bases at J, with 8 bases between. The CDR3 sequence is 13 residues long.

This rearrangement joins TRBV7-9 to TRBJ2-5; tentative D call: TRBD1 (5 bases). CDR1 is SEHNR and CDR2 is FQNEAQ in the germline V gene (reference sequence). CDR3 length: 15 amino acids. The V end was cut by 2 bases, the J end by 1 base, with 11 bases between. The CDR3 DNA reads TGTGCCAGCAGCTTAACCCAGGGAAGCCAAGAGACCCAGTACTTC. Protein: CASSLTQGSQETQYF.

This clonotype was counted a few times. The chain carries TRBV24-1 and TRBJ2-3; D call uncertain. From germline, CDR1 is KGHDR and CDR2 SFDVKD. The V gene lost 6 bases and the J gene lost 2 bases, with 14 bases spanning the gap. This CDR3 has 15 residues. The CDR3 is CATSPSARVTDTQYF. The CDR3 nucleotides read TGTGCCACCAGTCCTTCAGCGCGAGTCACAGATACGCAGTATTTT.

This clonotype was counted only a few times. This chain joins TRBV4-1 and TRBJ1-2; tentative D call: TRBD1 (6 bases). Germline V gene data show CDR1 as MGHRA and CDR2 as YSYEKL. The V end was cut by 2 bases, the J end by 2 bases, with 12 bases between. CDR3 length equals 15 residues. CDR3 sequence reads: CASSQSGVSNYGYTF. CDR3 nucleotide sequence: TGCGCCAGCAGCCAATCAGGGGTTTCGAACTATGGCTACACCTTC.

This clonotype was detected a few times. V and J are TRBV29-1 and TRBJ2-7; 10 bases agree with TRBD2. Germline V gene data show CDR1 as SQVTM and CDR2 as ANQGSEA. Losses at the gene ends were 6 bases for V and 2 bases for J; bases not matched to a gene: 4. This CDR3 region has 13 residues. The CDR3 reads CSVTGTSAYEQYF. The CDR3 DNA reads TGCAGCGTGACCGGGACTAGCGCCTACGAGCAGTACTTC.

This clonotype was seen repeatedly, ten times or more. The V and J genes are TRBV28 and TRBJ1-5, with 10 bases aligning to TRBD1. Per the germline V gene, CDR1 is MDHEN and CDR2 is SYDVKM. Trimming took 4 bases from V and 4 from J; bases not matched to a gene: 7. CDR3 length equals 16 residues. The CDR3 nucleotides are TGTGCCAGCAGTTGGCCGACAGGGGGCGCAAATCAGCCCCAGCATTTT. Translation: CASSWPTGGANQPQHF. The entire variable domain, with the rest obtained from reference TRBV28 and TRBJ1-5, is as follows: DVKVTQSSRYLVKRTGEKVFLECVQDMDHENMFWYRQDPGLGLRLIYFSYDVKMKEKGDIPEGYSVSREKKERFSLILESASTNQTSMYLCASSWPTGGANQPQHFGDGTRLSIL.

A word on this clonotype: The CDR3 carries no conserved terminal phenylalanine or tryptophan, so it likely arises from a read error. This chain links TRBV6-1 with TRBJ1-6, with TRBD1 matching 9 bases. CDR3 size: 15 residues. Germline trimming cut 6 bases from V and 7 bases from J; bases unmatched to any gene: 7. CDR1 MNHNS and CDR2 SASEGT come from the germline V gene. CDR3: CASSHGQGRNSPLHS. The DNA of the CDR3 is TGTGCCAGCAGCCATGGACAGGGGAGGAATTCACCCCTCCACTCT.

The J gene is TRBJ1-4, the V gene TRBV12-3 or TRBV12-4; a possible D gene is TRBD1 (5 bases). The CDR3 consists of 14 residues. Trimming pared 5 bases from V and 8 bases from J, leaving 15 bases between. The CDR3 bases are TGTGCCAGCAGTGTGAGGCCGGGGGAGGAAAAACTGTTTTTT. It is translated as CASSVRPGEEKLFF.

This clonotype was observed many times. This sequence joins TRBV11-2 and TRBJ1-2; D perhaps matches TRBD1 (5 bases). Germline lookup yields CDR1 SGHAT and CDR2 FQNNGV. Between the trimmed V and J ends, which lost 4 bases and 5 bases, there was a span of 14 bases. The CDR3 runs to 14 residues. This chain's CDR3 is CASSSIDSRYGYTF. The DNA for the CDR3 is TGTGCCAGCAGCTCAATAGACAGCCGGTATGGCTACACCTTC.

The genes are TRBV28 and TRBJ2-5; D tentatively reads TRBD1 or TRBD2 (5 bases each). Trimming left V 6 bases short and J 0 bases short, with 20 bases between. CDR1 and CDR2 from the germline V gene are MDHEN and SYDVKM. The CDR3 totals 17 residues. CDR3 in amino acids: CASRAGAADEYQETQYF. Here the CDR3 DNA reads TGTGCCAGCAGAGCCGGGGCCGCGGACGAGTACCAAGAGACCCAGTACTTC. Combining the CDR3 with reference TRBV28 and TRBJ2-5 gives the whole variable domain DVKVTQSSRYLVKRTGEKVFLECVQDMDHENMFWYRQDPGLGLRLIYFSYDVKMKEKGDIPEGYSVSREKKERFSLILESASTNQTSMYLCASRAGAADEYQETQYFGPGTRLLVL.

This rearrangement joins TRBV7-2 to TRBJ2-3, with D possibly being TRBD2 (6 bases). The germline V and J ends were trimmed by 2 bases and 4 bases, with 16 bases remaining between them. The CDR3 is 16 amino acids. Germline V lookup: CDR1 SGHTA, CDR2 FQGNSA. The CDR3 reads CASSLLDGRGPDTQYF. The DNA of the CDR3 is TGTGCCAGCAGCTTACTTGACGGGAGAGGCCCAGATACGCAGTATTTT. Based on the CDR3 plus reference TRBV7-2 and TRBJ2-3, the full variable domain is GAGVSQSPSNKVTEKGKDVELRCDPISGHTALYWYRQSLGQGLEFLIYFQGNSAPDKSGLPSDRFSAERTGGSVSTLTIQRTQQEDSAVYLCASSLLDGRGPDTQYFGPGTRLTVL.

This clonotype came up many times. The chain employs TRBV10-3 and TRBJ1-4; no reliable D call. Germline V gene lookup returns CDR1 ENHRY and CDR2 SYGVKD. Trimming pared 2 bases from V and 4 bases from J, leaving 11 bases between. The CDR3 spans 15 residues. The CDR3: CAISEGSGDNEKLFF. The CDR3 DNA follows: TGTGCCATCAGTGAGGGATCGGGTGATAATGAAAAACTGTTTTTT.

This clonotype was seen repeatedly, ten times or more. The chain uses TRBV6-1 and TRBJ1-2; D is unresolved. V lost 4 bases and J 7 bases, leaving 19 bases between the germline ends. This CDR3 has 15 amino acids. The germline gives CDR1 MNHNS, CDR2 SASEGT. The chain's CDR3 is CASSALDPLRSGYTF. The CDR3 DNA reads as TGTGCCAGCAGTGCCTTAGACCCCTTAAGGAGTGGCTACACCTTC.

This clonotype turned up a few times. J is TRBJ2-7 and V is TRBV10-3; tentatively, D is TRBD1 (7 bases). The germline CDR1 and CDR2 sequences are ENHRY and SYGVKD. There are 15 residues in the CDR3. Trimming took 2 bases from V and 9 from J, leaving 20 bases between them. CDR3 sequence reads: CAISERGQTQGGQYF. The CDR3 DNA reads as TGTGCCATCAGTGAGCGGGGACAAACTCAGGGGGGGCAGTACTTC.

As for this clonotype: This may be a read error, as it is one base from a much larger clone. The V and J genes are TRBV28 and TRBJ1-6; TRBD1 matches 8 bases. This CDR3 has 16 amino acids. The ends lost 7 bases at V and 10 bases at J; junction bases unmatched: 15. Germline assignment: CDR1 MDHEN and CDR2 SYDVKM. The CDR3 reads CASNGSHGTGYSPLHF. CDR3 sequence (DNA): TGTGCCAGCAATGGGTCCCATGGGACAGGATACTCACCCCTCCACTTT.

This clonotype was seen repeatedly, ten times or more. V gene TRBV7-8 combines with J gene TRBJ1-1; D not certain. Trimming took off 5 bases at V and 8 bases at J, with 12 bases between the two ends. CDR3 size: 12 residues. The germline V gene has CDR1 SGHVS and CDR2 FQNEAQ. The CDR3 here is CASSPATGEAFF. CDR3 coding DNA: TGTGCCAGCAGCCCCGCGACGGGCGAAGCTTTCTTT.

The chain recombines TRBV28 with TRBJ1-2; the D is unclear. The CDR3 contains 14 residues. Trimming left V 6 bases short and J 0 bases short, with 11 bases between. Germline V gene sequence: CDR1 MDHEN, CDR2 SYDVKM. CDR3 coding DNA: TGTGCCAGCAGCGTCTTTGGGGCTAACTATGGCTACACCTTC. Amino acids: CASSVFGANYGYTF.

This clonotype was seen only a few times. The gene calls are TRBV28 and TRBJ2-2; 8 bases map to TRBD1. The CDR3 covers 15 residues. Germline V CDR1 and CDR2: MDHEN, SYDVKM. With 3 bases clipped from V and 1 base from J, the junction kept 1 base outside the gene matches. The DNA of the CDR3 is TGTGCCAGCAGTTTGGGACAGGAGAACACCGGGGAGCTGTTTTTT. Translating gives CASSLGQENTGELFF.

This clonotype turned up a few times. A junction end diverges from the germline sequence, so it may reflect a read error. The rearrangement uses TRBV3-1 and TRBJ1-3; perhaps TRBD1 as D (5 bases). Per germline, CDR1 LGHDT and CDR2 YNNKEL (reference sequence). The CDR3 is made up of 16 amino acids. The CDR3, as DNA: TGTGCCAGCAGCCAAGGACAGTCAATCTCTGGAAGCACCATATATTTT. Its protein product is CASSQGQSISGSTIYF.

Ten or more counts support this clonotype. The genes are TRBV20-1 and TRBJ2-5, with D tentatively TRBD1 (6 bases). Germline V CDR1 and CDR2: DFQATT, SNEGSKA (reference sequence). Trimming stripped 5 bases from V and 5 bases from J, with 15 bases between. The CDR3 spans 13 residues. CDR3 sequence reads: CSAQTGIGETQYF. Written as DNA, the CDR3 is TGCAGTGCTCAAACAGGGATTGGCGAGACCCAGTACTTC.

There are many counts of this clonotype. The rearrangement links TRBV2 to TRBJ2-2; 8 bases are shared with TRBD1. This CDR3 contains 14 residues. The germline gives CDR1 SNHLY, CDR2 FYNNEI. The ends lost 4 bases at V and 4 bases at J; junction bases unmatched: 2. Written as DNA, the CDR3 is TGTGCCAGCAGTGGAGACAGGGGCACCGGGGAGCTGTTTTTT. It encodes CASSGDRGTGELFF.

The chain recombines TRBV6-2 or TRBV6-3 with TRBJ1-3; no clear D gene. The CDR3 covers 14 residues. The germline V gene encodes CDR1 MNHEY and CDR2 SVGEGT. V was trimmed by 0 bases and J by 1 base, leaving 4 bases between them. The CDR3 DNA reads TGTGCCAGCAGTTACTCGATTTCTGGAAACACCATATATTTT. It specifies CASSYSISGNTIYF.

Many counts were recorded for this clonotype. The CDR3 region is CASSVTGGNETQYF. The CDR3 DNA reads as TGTGCCAGCAGCGTGACAGGGGGCAACGAGACCCAGTACTTC. The chain uses TRBV3-1 and TRBJ2-5; 10 bases fit TRBD1. Germline-derived CDR1 and CDR2 are LGHDT and YNNKEL (reference sequence). Trimming removed 5 bases from V and 5 bases from J; junction bases left unmatched: 5. CDR3 length equals 14 residues.

The chain recombines TRBV28 with TRBJ2-7; tentatively, D is TRBD2 (6 bases). Deletions cut 6 bases from V and 2 bases from J, with 17 bases between. The CDR3 has 15 residues. Germline assignment: CDR1 MDHEN and CDR2 SYDVKM. CDR3 region: CASRQLGGATYEQYF. Here the CDR3 DNA reads TGTGCCAGCAGGCAACTCGGCGGGGCCACCTACGAGCAGTACTTC.

This clonotype has more than one count but fewer than ten. J is TRBJ1-6 and V is TRBV28; D is unresolved. Germline lookup yields CDR1 MDHEN and CDR2 SYDVKM. The CDR3 length is 13 residues. Trimming shortened V by 8 bases and J by 16 bases, and 21 bases separated the two germline ends. The CDR3 spells CASGSNPDLALHF. The CDR3 nucleotides read TGTGCCAGCGGTTCTAATCCGGATTTGGCTCTCCACTTT.

The J gene is TRBJ2-3, the V gene TRBV29-1; TRBD2 agrees at 12 bases. J gave up 0 bases and V 6 bases, and 7 bases lay outside the gene matches. The CDR3 has 16 amino acids. Germline values: CDR1 SQVTM, CDR2 ANQGSEA. CDR3 sequence (DNA): TGCAGCGTGGGAAACGGACTAGCGGGGAGCACAGATACGCAGTATTTT. Its translation: CSVGNGLAGSTDTQYF.

The rearrangement joins TRBV10-3 to TRBJ2-7, with 10 positions matching TRBD2. This CDR3 has 15 residues. J was trimmed by 3 bases and V by 0 bases; bases with no gene match: 2. CDR1 is ENHRY and CDR2 is SYGVKD in the germline V gene. This chain's CDR3 is CAISESSSGSYEQYF. The CDR3 DNA sequence: TGTGCCATCAGTGAGTCGTCTAGCGGGAGCTACGAGCAGTACTTC.

There are a few counts of this clonotype. The chain employs TRBV29-1 and TRBJ1-1, with TRBD1 matching 9 bases. CDR3 length: 13 amino acids. The V and J ends lost 7 bases and 0 bases, in that order; junction bases with no gene match: 3. In germline, CDR1 is SQVTM, CDR2 ANQGSEA. CDR3 sequence reads: CSAHRGLNTEAFF. CDR3 nucleotides: TGCAGCGCACACAGGGGGCTGAACACTGAAGCTTTCTTT. Looking up the rest from reference TRBV29-1 and TRBJ1-1 gives the full variable domain: SAVISQKPSRDICQRGTSLTIQCQVDSQVTMMFWYRQQPGQSLTLIATANQGSEATYESGFVIDKFPISRPNLTFSTLTVSNMSPEDSSIYLCSAHRGLNTEAFFGQGTRLTVV.

This clonotype was counted ten times or more. The chain couples TRBV12-3 or TRBV12-4 to TRBJ2-7, with a weak D call TRBD1 (5 bases). The CDR3 contains 14 residues. Trimming left V 5 bases short and J 3 bases short, with 14 bases between. CDR3 protein: CASSKGPRDYEQYF. The CDR3 DNA sequence: TGTGCCAGCAGTAAAGGACCCAGGGACTACGAGCAGTACTTC.